The next 27 T cell receptor beta chains were all read from a single sample in a study of identical twins. TCRdb passed the 5' RACE reads through MiXCR, listing each CDR3 protein once. Counted here are about 920,000 distinct CDR3 sequences, around an eighth occurring once; the ten biggest clones make up around 1.6%. In addition, the sample was reused for a study of yellow fever vaccine responses in identical twins.

The sample comprised PBMCs. These receptor sequences come from a woman aged 18 to 35 in good health.

This clonotype showed up many times. This chain uses TRBV2 with TRBJ1-1; D ambiguous. Deletions cut 5 bases from V and 0 bases from J, with 13 bases between. Germline CDR1 reads SNHLY; CDR2 reads FYNNEI. This CDR3 is 15 amino acids long. In nucleotides, the CDR3 is TGTGCCAGCAGTCCGACGCCAGGAATGAACACTGAAGCTTTCTTT. This sequence encodes CASSPTPGMNTEAFF.

This clonotype was counted a few times. The rearrangement uses TRBV10-2 and TRBJ2-6; weak D call: TRBD1 (6 bases). The length of the CDR3 is 16 residues. The V gene's germline CDR1 is WSHSY and CDR2 SAAADI. V lost 2 bases and J 4 bases, leaving 12 bases between the germline ends. In DNA, the CDR3 is TGCGCCAGCAGTGAGGCACAGGGATCGGGGGCCAACGTCCTGACTTTC. As protein: CASSEAQGSGANVLTF.

The chain has TRBV20-1 and TRBJ2-7, with 11 nucleotides matching TRBD1. Per germline, CDR1 DFQATT and CDR2 SNEGSKA (reference sequence). J gave up 3 bases and V 4 bases, and 5 bases lay outside the gene matches. The CDR3 is 14 residues long. The CDR3 DNA follows: TGCAGTGCTACAGGACAGGGGGCAAACTACGAGCAGTACTTC. This codes for CSATGQGANYEQYF.

The chain employs TRBV11-2 and TRBJ2-2; maybe TRBD2 (5 bases). CDR1 SGHAT and CDR2 FQNNGV come from the germline V gene. The CDR3 has 20 residues. Between the trimmed V and J ends, which lost 2 bases and 0 bases, there was a span of 22 bases. Written as DNA, the CDR3 is TGTGCCAGCAGCTTATTCGTCGATTCGGGGTATAAGGCGAACACCGGGGAGCTGTTTTTT. This sequence encodes CASSLFVDSGYKANTGELFF.

This clonotype has ten or more counts. The chain combines TRBV7-9 with TRBJ1-3, with 7 bases fitting TRBD1. V shed 5 bases and J 2 bases; nucleotides not matched to a gene: 9. CDR1 and CDR2 from the germline V gene are SEHNR and FQNEAQ (reference sequence). The CDR3 sequence is 16 residues long. The CDR3 coding sequence is TGTGCCAGCAGCCATGGACAGGACTTTCCTGGAAACACCATATATTTT. Its translation is CASSHGQDFPGNTIYF. Variable domain in full (rest from reference TRBV7-9 and TRBJ1-3): DTGVSQNPRHKITKRGQNVTFRCDPISEHNRLYWYRQTLGQGPEFLTYFQNEAQLEKSRLLSDRFSAERPKGSFSTLEIQRTEQGDSAMYLCASSHGQDFPGNTIYFGEGSWLTVV.

V gene TRBV28 combines with J gene TRBJ1-2; D not certain. V was shortened by 3 bases and J by 7 bases, with 9 bases between the two germline ends. The CDR3 contains 12 residues. Germline assignment: CDR1 MDHEN and CDR2 SYDVKM. DNA of the CDR3: TGTGCCAGCAGTTTGGGGTCTTTTGGCTACACCTTC. Amino acid sequence: CASSLGSFGYTF.

This clonotype has at least ten counts. The chain is built from TRBV28 and TRBJ2-1; D is undetermined. This CDR3 contains 13 residues. The V and J ends lost 6 bases and 5 bases respectively, with 11 bases between them. Germline lookup yields CDR1 MDHEN and CDR2 SYDVKM. The CDR3 here is CASSPTGDNEQFF. The CDR3 coding sequence is TGTGCCAGCAGCCCCACTGGAGACAATGAGCAGTTCTTC.

Only a few counts were recorded for this clonotype. V is TRBV7-7 and J is TRBJ2-1; the match to TRBD1 covers 9 bases. Unmatched junction bases numbered 6, after V lost 2 bases and J lost 1 base. CDR3 length: 17 residues. Germline CDR1 is SSHAT and CDR2 is FNYEAQ (reference sequence). Here the CDR3 reads CASSLNPGTGSYNEQFF. The CDR3 coding sequence is TGTGCCAGCAGCTTAAATCCAGGGACAGGGTCCTACAATGAGCAGTTCTTC.

Only a few counts were recorded for this clonotype. The V and J genes are TRBV7-2 and TRBJ1-2; 7 bases match TRBD1. CDR1 is SGHTA, CDR2 FQGNSA, per germline. CDR3 size: 16 residues. Germline trimming cut 1 base from V and 8 bases from J; bases unmatched to any gene: 13. Written as DNA, the CDR3 is TGTGCCAGCAGCTTAGAAGGGACAGAGGGTTTGTGGGGCTACACCTTC. Encoded protein: CASSLEGTEGLWGYTF.

The chain carries TRBV27 and TRBJ2-5; D call uncertain. CDR3 size: 15 residues. With 1 base removed from V and 5 bases from J, the gap between germline ends came to 14 bases. Germline CDR1 MNHEY, CDR2 SMNVEV (reference sequence). The CDR3 spells CASSLLRLVGETQYF. The CDR3 DNA sequence: TGTGCCAGCAGTTTATTACGCCTTGTGGGCGAGACCCAGTACTTC.

This clonotype was counted a few times. The rearrangement joins TRBV7-3 to TRBJ2-1; D gene uncertain. The V end was cut by 4 bases, the J end by 9 bases, with 10 bases between. Per the germline V gene, CDR1 is SGHTA and CDR2 is FQGTGA. CDR3 size: 12 residues. CDR3 nucleotides: TGTGCCAGCAGCTGTCAGTCGCGTGAGCAGTTCTTC. Its protein product is CASSCQSREQFF.

Many counts were recorded for this clonotype. V gene TRBV5-6 combines with J gene TRBJ2-2; D gene unclear. V was pared by 0 bases and J by 9 bases, with 6 bases between. Germline V CDR1 and CDR2: SGHDT, YYEEEE. The CDR3 is 12 amino acids. CDR3 amino acids: CASSLANRELFF. CDR3 nucleotide sequence: TGTGCCAGCAGCTTGGCCAACCGGGAGCTGTTTTTT.

The rearrangement uses TRBV5-1 and TRBJ1-4; possibly TRBD1 for D (5 bases). The CDR3 loop spans 14 amino acids. Germline V gene sequence: CDR1 SGHRS, CDR2 YFSETQ. Trimming shortened V by 4 bases and J by 4 bases, and 11 bases separated the two germline ends. The CDR3, as DNA: TGCGCCAGCAGCCCCGGGACGTTTAATGAAAAACTGTTTTTT. It encodes CASSPGTFNEKLFF.

This clonotype has only a few counts. The chain combines TRBV9 with TRBJ2-5; D is undetermined. The germline gives CDR1 SGDLS, CDR2 YYNGEE. The V and J ends lost 0 bases and 0 bases respectively, with 6 bases between them. This CDR3 region has 14 residues. In nucleotides, the CDR3 is TGTGCCAGCAGCGTAGACGGGCACCAAGAGACCCAGTACTTC. This encodes CASSVDGHQETQYF.

This clonotype came up many times. The chain has TRBV6-1 and TRBJ2-1; D might be TRBD1 (5 bases). CDR1 is MNHNS and CDR2 is SASEGT in the germline V gene. This CDR3 has 16 residues. The V and J ends lost 5 bases and 9 bases respectively, with 23 bases between them. CDR3 bases: TGTGCCAGCAGTACCTCCTCTAAGCAGGGTAAAGGTGAGCAGTTCTTC. Residues: CASSTSSKQGKGEQFF.

This clonotype turned up a few times. CDR3 coding DNA: TGCAGTGCTACCCCGACATGGGACACTGAAGCTTTCTTT. Amino acid sequence: CSATPTWDTEAFF. The chain recombines TRBV20-1 with TRBJ1-1; D unclear. The CDR3 runs to 13 residues. Looked up from germline, CDR1 is DFQATT and CDR2 is SNEGSKA (reference sequence). Trimming removed 4 bases from V and 3 bases from J, with 12 bases in between.

This clonotype was seen ten or more times. This rearrangement joins TRBV5-1 to TRBJ2-1; TRBD2 matches at 8 bases. The V segment lost 3 bases and the J segment 2 bases; nucleotides outside the gene matches: 4. This CDR3 comprises 15 residues. Germline CDR1 reads SGHRS; CDR2 reads YFSETQ. The CDR3 DNA sequence: TGCGCCAGCAGCTGGACTAGCAGCCCCTACAATGAGCAGTTCTTC. Translating gives CASSWTSSPYNEQFF.

This clonotype was seen only a few times. The gene calls are TRBV7-8 and TRBJ2-7; TRBD1 agrees at 7 bases. This CDR3 contains 15 residues. CDR1 and CDR2 (germline): SGHVS, FQNEAQ. V shed 4 bases and J 4 bases; nucleotides not matched to a gene: 10. CDR3 amino acids: CASSWNRDRLYEQYV. CDR3 bases: TGTGCCAGCAGCTGGAACCGGGACAGACTTTACGAGCAGTACGTC.

This clonotype was detected many times. This chain connects TRBV7-8 to TRBJ2-5; D tentatively reads TRBD1 or TRBD2 (5 bases each). The CDR3 contains 13 residues. Germline V lookup: CDR1 SGHVS, CDR2 FQNEAQ. V was cut by 5 bases and J by 3 bases, with 10 bases left in between. Here the CDR3 reads CASSPGTKETQYF. In nucleotides, the CDR3 is TGTGCCAGCAGCCCCGGGACGAAAGAGACCCAGTACTTC.

This clonotype has just a few counts. The CDR3 DNA is TGCGCCAGCACACTAGCGGGGGTATACAATGAGCAGTTCTTC. Translation gives CASTLAGVYNEQFF. This rearrangement joins TRBV5-1 to TRBJ2-1; 11 nucleotides align to TRBD2. The CDR3 length is 14 residues. The germline gives CDR1 SGHRS, CDR2 YFSETQ. Trimming cost V 6 bases and J 4 bases; bases outside gene matches: 3.

The chain combines TRBV28 with TRBJ2-7; D is unclear. The CDR3 is made up of 13 amino acids. Germline V lookup: CDR1 MDHEN, CDR2 SYDVKM. V lost 7 bases and J 5 bases, leaving 15 bases between the germline ends. The CDR3 region is CASTSARADEQYF. The CDR3 DNA is TGTGCCAGCACCTCTGCTCGGGCGGACGAGCAGTACTTC.

This clonotype has only a few counts. The genes are TRBV3-1 and TRBJ2-4, with D unresolved. Germline lookup yields CDR1 LGHDT and CDR2 YNNKEL (reference sequence). The CDR3 runs to 13 residues. Trimming removed 1 base from V and 13 bases from J, with 14 bases in between. The CDR3 region is CASSQVEGRVQYF. The CDR3 DNA reads as TGTGCCAGCAGCCAAGTGGAAGGGCGCGTCCAGTACTTC.

This clonotype was picked up many times. The rearrangement uses TRBV5-6 and TRBJ2-1; D is unclear. The CDR3 covers 11 residues. In germline, CDR1 is SGHDT, CDR2 YYEEEE. The V and J ends lost 0 bases and 15 bases respectively, with 10 bases between them. The CDR3 DNA follows: TGTGCCAGCAGCTTGGGGCCAGATCCGTTCTTC. Translating gives CASSLGPDPFF.

The chain couples TRBV27 to TRBJ2-3; 11 nucleotides line up with TRBD2. The CDR3 spans 18 residues. From germline, CDR1 is MNHEY and CDR2 SMNVEV (reference sequence). Trimming at V came to 5 bases and at J to 1 base, leaving 11 bases not matched to a gene. The CDR3 bases are TGTGCCAGCAGTCAGTGGACTAGCGGGTTAAGGGGCACAGATACGCAGTATTTT. This sequence encodes CASSQWTSGLRGTDTQYF.

The chain is built from TRBV27 and TRBJ2-7, with TRBD1 matching over 7 bases. The CDR3 covers 14 residues. V shed 5 bases, J shed 7 bases, and the junction held 11 bases outside the gene matches. Germline V CDR1 and CDR2: MNHEY, SMNVEV (reference sequence). CDR3: CASSPDRANGEQYF. The CDR3 DNA follows: TGTGCCAGCAGTCCCGACAGGGCGAACGGTGAGCAGTACTTC.

Many counts were recorded for this clonotype. CDR3 region: CASRQGWETQYF. CDR3 nucleotide sequence: TGTGCCTCTCGACAGGGCTGGGAGACCCAGTACTTC. This chain connects TRBV15 to TRBJ2-5, with 7 bases lining up with TRBD1. J was trimmed by 5 bases and V by 11 bases; bases with no gene match: 8. Germline CDR1 LNHNV, CDR2 YYDKDF (reference sequence). The CDR3 sequence is 12 residues long.

The V and J genes are TRBV7-9 and TRBJ2-3; TRBD2 matches 8 bases. J was trimmed by 5 bases and V by 5 bases; bases with no gene match: 6. This CDR3 is 14 amino acids long. Germline V gene data show CDR1 as SEHNR and CDR2 as FQNEAQ (reference sequence). As DNA, the CDR3 is TGTGCCAGCAGCGAGAGGACTAGCCGAGATACGCAGTATTTT. As protein: CASSERTSRDTQYF.